The 11 T cell receptor beta chains listed next were all sequenced from one sample in a study of PD-1 blockade in classical Hodgkin lymphoma. TCRdb keeps only in-frame clones here, not all; method: immunoSEQ multiplex PCR. The table records 20,000 to 25,000 clones, 89% of them present only once. Sample time point: newly diagnosed, previously untreated cHL patient sample. CD4+ T cells were purified from thawed PBMCs by negative selection. The sequenced sample was CD4+ T cells from blood. The receptor source for this set is a human donor with classical Hodgkin lymphoma.

This chain connects TRBV30 to TRBJ1-2; D perhaps matches TRBD1 (5 bases). The CDR3 is 12 residues long. Germline loops: CDR1 GTSNPN, CDR2 SVGIG (reference sequence). The V end lost 4 bases, the J end lost 4 bases, and 10 bases lay between the germline ends. The CDR3 DNA follows: TGTGCCTGGACTGACAGTCCCTATGGCTACACCTTC. Its translation: CAWTDSPYGYTF.

J is TRBJ1-4 and V is TRBV19; D is possibly TRBD1 (5 bases). CDR1 and CDR2 (germline): LNHDA, SQIVND (reference sequence). V was pared by 5 bases and J by 2 bases, with 15 bases between. This CDR3 is built from 16 residues. CDR3 sequence: CASSVPGPTTNEKLFF. In nucleotides, the CDR3 is TGTGCCAGTAGTGTTCCGGGACCGACGACTAATGAAAAACTGTTTTTT.

The J gene is TRBJ2-7, the V gene TRBV27, with TRBD1 identical over 8 bases. The CDR3 extends over 15 amino acids. V lost 5 bases and J lost 6; bases outside the gene matches: 12. Per the germline V gene, CDR1 is MNHEY and CDR2 is SMNVEV (reference sequence). CDR3 loop: CASSPRTGPLAEQYF. CDR3 DNA sequence: TGTGCCAGCAGTCCCCGGACAGGGCCTTTAGCCGAGCAGTACTTC.

The V gene is TRBV6-1, the J gene TRBJ1-3; 7 nucleotides align to TRBD1. The CDR3 is made up of 14 amino acids. Germline lookup yields CDR1 MNHNS and CDR2 SASEGT. After removal of 6 bases from V and 4 bases from J, the junction contained 6 bases not matched to a gene. CDR3 DNA: TGTGCCAGCAGACTCGGGACAGAGGGAAACACCATATATTTT. Encoded protein: CASRLGTEGNTIYF.

This chain connects TRBV7-9 to TRBJ1-4, with 8 bases lining up with TRBD1. The V segment lost 7 bases and the J segment 7 bases; nucleotides outside the gene matches: 2. The V gene's germline CDR1 is SEHNR and CDR2 FQNEAQ (reference sequence). CDR3 length equals 12 residues. CDR3 nucleotide sequence: TGTGCCAGCAAAACAGGGGGTGAAAAACTGTTTTTT. Translating it yields CASKTGGEKLFF.

The rearrangement links TRBV27 to TRBJ2-5; no clear D gene. This CDR3 comprises 14 residues. V gave up 3 bases and J gave up 0 bases, with 8 bases separating them. Germline-derived CDR1 and CDR2 are MNHEY and SMNVEV (reference sequence). CDR3 bases: TGTGCCAGCAGTTTGAGGCAGAACCAAGAGACCCAGTACTTC. Translation: CASSLRQNQETQYF.

This rearrangement joins TRBV29-1 to TRBJ2-7; D might be TRBD2 (6 bases). This CDR3 is built from 13 residues. The germline V and J ends were trimmed by 4 bases and 2 bases, with 12 bases remaining between them. Germline V lookup: CDR1 SQVTM, CDR2 ANQGSEA. The CDR3 nucleotides read TGCAGCGTTGCCTCCGCGGGGACCTACGAGCAGTACTTC. It specifies CSVASAGTYEQYF.

The chain recombines TRBV5-1 with TRBJ2-3; 12 positions agree with TRBD2. This CDR3 is 18 amino acids long. V dropped 4 bases and J dropped 1; count of bases not matched to a gene: 10. The germline V gene encodes CDR1 SGHRS and CDR2 YFSETQ. In nucleotides, the CDR3 is TGCGCCAGCAGCAAAGGACTAGCGGGACCGATTCGCACAGATACGCAGTATTTT. Amino acids: CASSKGLAGPIRTDTQYF.

This chain links TRBV2 with TRBJ1-1; D gene uncertain. CDR3 length equals 14 residues. V dropped 5 bases and J dropped 0 bases, with 10 bases sitting between them. CDR1 and CDR2 from the germline V gene are SNHLY and FYNNEI. The CDR3 DNA reads as TGTGCCAGCAGTCTCAGTAGAATGAACACTGAAGCTTTCTTT. Translating gives CASSLSRMNTEAFF.

On this clone itself: One junction end disagrees with the germline gene, perhaps due to a read error. This same CDR3 is encoded by further DNA sequences in the sample. The V gene is TRBV30, the J gene TRBJ1-1, with 12 bases lining up with TRBD1. CDR1 is GTSNPN, CDR2 SVGIG, per germline (reference sequence). The CDR3 has 16 residues. The CDR3 DNA reads as TGTGCCTGGAGTGTAGGGACAGGGGGCCCGAACACTGAAGCCTTCTTT. Protein product: CAWSVGTGGPNTEAFF. Drawing the rest from reference TRBV30 and TRBJ1-1, the complete variable domain is SQTIHQWPATLVQPVGSPLSLECTVEGTSNPNLYWYRQAAGRGLQLLFYSVGIGQISSEVPQNLSASRPQDRQFILSSKKLLLSDSGFYLCAWSVGTGGPNTEAFFGQGTRLTVV.

The chain combines TRBV23-1 with TRBJ2-6, with D perhaps matching TRBD1 (5 bases). TRBV23-1 is reported as an ORF; its role is uncertain. V lost 9 bases to trimming and J lost 6 bases, with 21 bases between them. This CDR3 has 16 amino acids. Written as DNA, the CDR3 is TGCGCCAGAGGGGCTCGCCGTCAAGAAGCGGCCAACGTCCTGACTTTC. Amino acid sequence: CARGARRQEAANVLTF.